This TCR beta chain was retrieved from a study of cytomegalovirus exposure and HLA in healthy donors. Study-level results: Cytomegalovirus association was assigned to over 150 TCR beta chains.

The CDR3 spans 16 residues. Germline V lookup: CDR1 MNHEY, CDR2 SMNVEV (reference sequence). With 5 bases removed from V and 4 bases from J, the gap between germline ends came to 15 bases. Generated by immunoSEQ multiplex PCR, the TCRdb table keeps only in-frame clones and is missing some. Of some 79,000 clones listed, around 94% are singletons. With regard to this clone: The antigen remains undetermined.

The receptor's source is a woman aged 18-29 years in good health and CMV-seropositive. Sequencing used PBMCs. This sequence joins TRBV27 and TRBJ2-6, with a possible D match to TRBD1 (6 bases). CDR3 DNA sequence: TGTGCCAGCAGTGCCTACAGGGATCAGGGGGCCAACGTCCTGACTTTC. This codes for CASSAYRDQGANVLTF.